This is a list of T cell receptor beta chains from one sample in a study of cytomegalovirus exposure and HLA in healthy donors. Measured with immunoSEQ multiplex PCR; TCRdb has only the in-frame clones, and not every one. Of tens of thousands of clones listed, roughly 95% are singletons. The sequencing input was PBMCs. These receptors were obtained from a man between 18 and 29 years old in good health and CMV-seropositive. CDR3s include the opening cysteine and the closing phenylalanine or tryptophan. Each record gives: clone size, J gene, CDR3 length, V gene, D gene, CDR3 DNA, CDR3 protein. D genes are given only for firm matches. Not all rows give a size; the values are once, few, many and, for expanded clones, a class.

clone_size: .
j_call: TRBJ2-1
cdr3_length: 15
v_call: TRBV27
d_call: .
cdr3_nt: TGTGCCAGCAGTCCGCGGGACTCCTTCATCAATGAGCAGTTCTTC
cdr3_aa: CASSPRDSFINEQFF

clone_size: .
j_call: TRBJ1-1
cdr3_length: 12
v_call: TRBV12-5
d_call: .
cdr3_nt: TGTGCTAGTGGTTTGGGTCAGGGTAAGGCTTTCTTT
cdr3_aa: CASGLGQGKAFF

clone_size: .
j_call: TRBJ2-2
cdr3_length: 15
v_call: TRBV7-2
d_call: TRBD2
cdr3_nt: TGTGCCAGCACCCGAAGAGCGGGAGGCACCGGGGAGCTGTTTTTT
cdr3_aa: CASTRRAGGTGELFF

clone_size: .
j_call: TRBJ1-4
cdr3_length: 14
v_call: TRBV13
d_call: TRBD1
cdr3_nt: TGTGCCAGCAGCCCGGGACAGGTTCGGGAAAAACTGTTTTTT
cdr3_aa: CASSPGQVREKLFF

clone_size: few
j_call: TRBJ2-1
cdr3_length: 15
v_call: TRBV4-1
d_call: TRBD2
cdr3_nt: TGCGCCAGCAGCCGACTAGCGGGAGCCTACAATGAGCAGTTCTTC
cdr3_aa: CASSRLAGAYNEQFF

clone_size: .
j_call: TRBJ2-1
cdr3_length: 14
v_call: TRBV2
d_call: TRBD1
cdr3_nt: TGTGCCAGCAGTGACGGACAGGGGAGCAATGAGCAGTTCTTC
cdr3_aa: CASSDGQGSNEQFF

clone_size: .
j_call: TRBJ2-3
cdr3_length: 15
v_call: TRBV18
d_call: .
cdr3_nt: TGTGCCAGCTCCCGCAAAGAGACTAGCACAGATACGCAGTATTTT
cdr3_aa: CASSRKETSTDTQYF

clone_size: .
j_call: TRBJ2-7
cdr3_length: 18
v_call: TRBV5-4
d_call: .
cdr3_nt: TGTGCCAGCAGCTTGGCGGACATCCCCCCAAATACCTCCTACGAGCAGTACTTC
cdr3_aa: CASSLADIPPNTSYEQYF

clone_size: .
j_call: TRBJ2-7
cdr3_length: 14
v_call: TRBV18
d_call: .
cdr3_nt: TGTGCCAGCTCGGGGAAGTATGAGGGAGACGAGCAGTACTTC
cdr3_aa: CASSGKYEGDEQYF

clone_size: .
j_call: TRBJ2-1
cdr3_length: 14
v_call: TRBV18
d_call: .
cdr3_nt: TGTGCCAGCTCACCGGGGAGCCCCTACAATGAGCAGTTCTTC
cdr3_aa: CASSPGSPYNEQFF

clone_size: .
j_call: TRBJ1-4
cdr3_length: 14
v_call: TRBV6-6
d_call: .
cdr3_nt: TGTGCCAGCAGTACCCTTCTAGCCTCGGAGAAACTGTTTTTT
cdr3_aa: CASSTLLASEKLFF

clone_size: .
j_call: TRBJ2-7
cdr3_length: 14
v_call: TRBV5-1
d_call: .
cdr3_nt: TGCGCCAGCATGCAGGACAGTGATACCTACGAGCAGTACTTC
cdr3_aa: CASMQDSDTYEQYF

clone_size: .
j_call: TRBJ1-1
cdr3_length: 11
v_call: TRBV6-5
d_call: .
cdr3_nt: TGTGCCAGCAGTTATCTCACTGAAGCTTTCTTT
cdr3_aa: CASSYLTEAFF

clone_size: .
j_call: TRBJ2-6
cdr3_length: 14
v_call: TRBV7-9
d_call: .
cdr3_nt: TGTGCCAGCAGCTTGCCCCTAGGGGCCAACGTCCTGACTTTC
cdr3_aa: CASSLPLGANVLTF

clone_size: .
j_call: TRBJ2-7
cdr3_length: 15
v_call: TRBV10-2
d_call: TRBD1
cdr3_nt: TGCGCCAGCTTCGGGGACAGGGGGGGATCCTACGAGCAGTACTTC
cdr3_aa: CASFGDRGGSYEQYF

clone_size: .
j_call: TRBJ2-7
cdr3_length: 14
v_call: TRBV27
d_call: TRBD2
cdr3_nt: TGTGCCAGCAGACGCAGCGGGAAAATCCACGAGCAGTACTTC
cdr3_aa: CASRRSGKIHEQYF

clone_size: .
j_call: TRBJ2-1
cdr3_length: 18
v_call: TRBV5-1
d_call: TRBD2
cdr3_nt: TGCGCCAGCAGCTTGAATCCTAGCGGGAGTGTTTCCTACAATGAGCAGTTCTTC
cdr3_aa: CASSLNPSGSVSYNEQFF

clone_size: .
j_call: TRBJ1-5
cdr3_length: 16
v_call: TRBV4-1
d_call: .
cdr3_nt: TGCGCCAGCAGTTCCGAGGCCTCTTATAGCAATCAGCCCCAGCATTTT
cdr3_aa: CASSSEASYSNQPQHF

clone_size: .
j_call: TRBJ2-2
cdr3_length: 18
v_call: TRBV27
d_call: .
cdr3_nt: TGTGCCAGCAGACCTTACTTAGGTGCGACAGAGAACACCGGGGAGCTGTTTTTT
cdr3_aa: CASRPYLGATENTGELFF

clone_size: once
j_call: TRBJ2-7
cdr3_length: 15
v_call: TRBV2
d_call: .
cdr3_nt: TGTGCCAGCAAGCGACCTACAGGGAACTCCTACGAGCAGTACTTC
cdr3_aa: CASKRPTGNSYEQYF

clone_size: .
j_call: TRBJ1-1
cdr3_length: 14
v_call: TRBV7-9
d_call: .
cdr3_nt: TGTGCCAGCAGCCGTCACCCAAGACTCGACGAAGCTTTCTTT
cdr3_aa: CASSRHPRLDEAFF

clone_size: .
j_call: TRBJ2-7
cdr3_length: 16
v_call: TRBV6-5
d_call: TRBD1
cdr3_nt: TGTGCCAGCAGTTCCAATCCCGGGACAGGGGGCCACGAGCAGTACTTC
cdr3_aa: CASSSNPGTGGHEQYF

clone_size: .
j_call: TRBJ2-7
cdr3_length: 16
v_call: TRBV4-1
d_call: .
cdr3_nt: TGCGCCAGCAGCCAAGTTCTCACAGGGCCATCCTACGAGCAGTACTTC
cdr3_aa: CASSQVLTGPSYEQYF

clone_size: .
j_call: TRBJ2-2
cdr3_length: 16
v_call: TRBV7-3
d_call: .
cdr3_nt: TGTGCCAGCAGCTTAAGTTCTGGAGGGCTCACCGGGGAGCTGTTTTTT
cdr3_aa: CASSLSSGGLTGELFF

clone_size: .
j_call: TRBJ1-5
cdr3_length: 13
v_call: TRBV7-6
d_call: TRBD1
cdr3_nt: TGTGCCAGCAGCCCCGGGACAGGACAGCCCCAGCATTTT
cdr3_aa: CASSPGTGQPQHF

clone_size: .
j_call: TRBJ2-3
cdr3_length: 16
v_call: TRBV18
d_call: .
cdr3_nt: TGTGCCAGCTCACCATCAGGGGCTGTGAGCACAGATACGCAGTATTTT
cdr3_aa: CASSPSGAVSTDTQYF

clone_size: .
j_call: TRBJ1-5
cdr3_length: 14
v_call: TRBV5-1
d_call: .
cdr3_nt: TGCGCCAGCAGCTTGGGAGACATTAATCAGCCCCAGCATTTT
cdr3_aa: CASSLGDINQPQHF

clone_size: .
j_call: TRBJ2-3
cdr3_length: 16
v_call: TRBV27
d_call: TRBD2
cdr3_nt: TGTGCCAGCAGCACCAGGGGGACTAGCGGGGGAGATACGCAGTATTTT
cdr3_aa: CASSTRGTSGGDTQYF

clone_size: .
j_call: TRBJ2-3
cdr3_length: 13
v_call: TRBV5-4
d_call: .
cdr3_nt: TGTGCCAGTCAGCGGAAACTCACAGATACGCAGTATTTT
cdr3_aa: CASQRKLTDTQYF

clone_size: .
j_call: TRBJ2-2
cdr3_length: 16
v_call: TRBV6-4
d_call: TRBD1
cdr3_nt: TGTGCCAGCAGTGACTCGGACAGGGGGCACACCGGGGAGCTGTTTTTT
cdr3_aa: CASSDSDRGHTGELFF

clone_size: .
j_call: TRBJ1-5
cdr3_length: 15
v_call: TRBV4-2
d_call: .
cdr3_nt: TGTGCCAGCAGCCAAGATGGGAGCGGGGGTCAGCCCCAGCATTTT
cdr3_aa: CASSQDGSGGQPQHF

clone_size: .
j_call: TRBJ2-7
cdr3_length: 16
v_call: TRBV5-1
d_call: .
cdr3_nt: TGCGCCAGCAGCCGGACATTGCGGCTAGATAGGTACGAGCAGTACTTC
cdr3_aa: CASSRTLRLDRYEQYF

clone_size: .
j_call: TRBJ1-2
cdr3_length: 15
v_call: TRBV6-4
d_call: TRBD1
cdr3_nt: TGTGCCAGCAGCGATGGGACAGGAACCAACTATGGCTACACCTTC
cdr3_aa: CASSDGTGTNYGYTF

clone_size: .
j_call: TRBJ1-4
cdr3_length: 16
v_call: TRBV6-5
d_call: .
cdr3_nt: TGTGCCAGCAGTTCTCAGGCTTTTAATACTAATGAAAAACTGTTTTTT
cdr3_aa: CASSSQAFNTNEKLFF

clone_size: .
j_call: TRBJ2-3
cdr3_length: 15
v_call: TRBV15
d_call: TRBD2
cdr3_nt: TGTGCCACCAGCAGACTAGCGGGAAGTCCAGATACGCAGTATTTT
cdr3_aa: CATSRLAGSPDTQYF

clone_size: .
j_call: TRBJ1-5
cdr3_length: 14
v_call: TRBV27
d_call: .
cdr3_nt: TGTGCCGGGTCCACGGGAGGCAGCAATCAGCCCCAGCATTTT
cdr3_aa: CAGSTGGSNQPQHF